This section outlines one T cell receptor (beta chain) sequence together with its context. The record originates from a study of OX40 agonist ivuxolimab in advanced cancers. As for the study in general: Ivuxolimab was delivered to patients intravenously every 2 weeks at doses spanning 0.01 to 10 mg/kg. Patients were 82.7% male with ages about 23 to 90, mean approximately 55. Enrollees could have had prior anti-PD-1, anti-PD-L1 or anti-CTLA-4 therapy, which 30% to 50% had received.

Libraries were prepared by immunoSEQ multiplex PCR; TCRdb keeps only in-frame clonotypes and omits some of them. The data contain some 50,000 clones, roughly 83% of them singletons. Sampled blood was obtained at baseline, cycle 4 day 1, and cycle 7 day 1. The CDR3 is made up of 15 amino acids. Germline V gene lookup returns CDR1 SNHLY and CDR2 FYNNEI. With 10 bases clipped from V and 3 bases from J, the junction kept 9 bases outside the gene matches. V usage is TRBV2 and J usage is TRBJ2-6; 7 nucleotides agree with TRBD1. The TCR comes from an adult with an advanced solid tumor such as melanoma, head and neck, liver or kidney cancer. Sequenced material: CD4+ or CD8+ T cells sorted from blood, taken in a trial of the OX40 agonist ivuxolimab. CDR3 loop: CAIWDSGHGANVLTF. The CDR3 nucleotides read TGTGCCATTTGGGACAGCGGCCATGGGGCCAACGTCCTGACTTTC.